The present T cell receptor beta chain was sequenced within a study of T cell repertoires in aging, cancer and after chemotherapy. Whole-study findings and limits: Untreated cancer patients had significantly lower blood TCR diversity than age-matched healthy donors.

A word on this clonotype: The antigen is undetermined.

Multiplex touch-down PCR with TRB-A/B primers amplified rearranged V-D-J TRB sequences. TCRdb re-called the multiplex PCR reads with MiXCR, one entry per CDR3 protein. The data contain thousands of distinct CDR3 sequences, approximately 24% of them singletons. The template was genomic DNA from peripheral blood, not RNA. Sequencing was carried out using blood. The sequence was collected from a human donor in good health.

For the CDR3, the DNA is TGTGCCAGCGGGTCTGGTAGCACTGAAGCTTTCTTT. Its translation is CASGSGSTEAFF. The genes are TRBV28 and TRBJ1-1; D uncertain. Germline-derived CDR1 and CDR2 are MDHEN and SYDVKM. The CDR3 sequence is 12 residues long. Trimming stripped 8 bases from V and 4 bases from J, with 11 bases between.